This T cell receptor (beta chain) was sequenced during a study of cytomegalovirus exposure and HLA in healthy donors. Study-level information: There were 65 million to 85 million unique TCRs (from HLA-typed donors) in an early data release.

The sample holds one count of this clone. A multiplex PCR was run with 60 Vbeta primers and 13 Jbeta primers. Profiled with immunoSEQ multiplex PCR; TCRdb holds only in-frame clones, not every one. The table records about 160,000 clones, 70% to 80% of them present only once. The receptor's source is a man aged 25 to 40 in good health and CMV-seronegative. The sample taken for sequencing was PBMCs.

The CDR3: CASSYVDRGFEKLFF. In DNA form, the CDR3 reads TGTGCCAGCAGTTACGTGGACAGGGGCTTTGAAAAACTGTTTTTT. The V call is TRBV28, the J call TRBJ1-4; 9 nucleotides agree with TRBD1. The CDR3 has 15 amino acids. Losses at the gene ends were 4 bases for V and 7 bases for J; bases not matched to a gene: 7. Per the germline V gene, CDR1 is MDHEN and CDR2 is SYDVKM. The full variable domain, completed using reference TRBV28 and TRBJ1-4, is DVKVTQSSRYLVKRTGEKVFLECVQDMDHENMFWYRQDPGLGLRLIYFSYDVKMKEKGDIPEGYSVSREKKERFSLILESASTNQTSMYLCASSYVDRGFEKLFFGSGTQLSVL.